This TCR beta chain was profiled in a study of cytomegalovirus exposure and HLA in healthy donors (TCRdb year 2017). Looking at the study overall: An earlier analysis of approximately 590 of the donors reported 276 Gb of sequence data and more than 90 million unique TCR beta sequences from 190 million or so T cells. An early release that covered fewer than 750 HLA-typed donors contained around 300 gigabases of sequencing data and approximately 85 million unique TCR sequences. Of the approximately 400 genotyped donors, 81% were placed in the genetic ancestry cluster associated with self-reported Caucasian donors. The study aimed to test whether signatures of past pathogen exposure could be identified by cataloging public T cell receptors. Using immunosequencing, the study profiled T cell repertoires from about 620 subjects and related those repertoires to cytomegalovirus serostatus. Along with the approximately 670-subject first cohort, a separate validation cohort of about 110 different subjects was used. The study combined high-throughput TCR immunosequencing, statistical association of individual TCRs with disease status, and machine learning to predict cytomegalovirus infection status. A later analysis re-examined previously published TCR beta repertoires from roughly 650 donors and added high-resolution HLA genotyping to investigate patterns of TCR occurrence. Rather than drawing on any new phenotypic data, the later analysis identified candidate immune exposures from TCR beta sequences and the way those sequences occurred across donors. To decide whether each TCR beta V gene segment behaved as functional or pseudogenic, an earlier analysis of fewer than 750 of the donors relied on high-throughput TCR beta sequencing. Donor age, sex, ethnicity and CMV serostatus were collected together with the repertoire data. A later genetic analysis took genome-wide SNP genotypes for about three fifths of the 666 donors and used that subset as a discovery cohort. All discovery cohort repertoires had been generated on a single sequencing platform. HLA typing included class I and class II loci at four-digit resolution. Typing coverage varied by locus: roughly 620-640 donors for A, B, C, DRB1 and DQB1; more than 500 for DQA1; around 610 for DPA1; some 470 for DPB1. Because of strong linkage in the cohort, 5 or 6 DR-DQ haplotypes were treated as single units for association and clustering. Among some 410 genotyped donors of the cohort, an average of approximately 240,000 unique TCR beta nucleotide sequences were sequenced per donor, 15% to 20% of them non-productive.

In total, 600 or so healthy bone marrow donors made up the cohort. Cohort members were all nominally healthy when sampled, although unrecorded immune exposures were likely present. The donor tested CMV seropositive, placing the donor among the approximately 290 seropositive members of the cohort. Each donor provided a peripheral blood sample, and peripheral blood mononuclear cells were used for TCR beta sequencing. The Qiagen DNeasy Blood Extraction Kit was used to extract genomic DNA from the blood cell samples. The full study reports these points: The cohort was sequenced for TCR beta chains only, and without alpha or paired-chain data the features that could be detected were limited. Immune exposure information for the cohort was limited to CMV serostatus. The earlier analysis of approximately 590 of the donors excluded 15 to 20 rarely observed V segments, including chromosome 9 orphons, because counts were too low. When HLA alleles, especially DR and DQ, strongly co-occurred, attributing TCR associations to individual alleles was difficult. Most CMV-associated TCR beta chains appeared to be HLA-restricted in a later analysis, and the HLA associations seemed to be driven largely by CMV exposure. Because HLA typing was missing for some donors at each locus, association tests included only the typed subset. The authors suggested that the approach could potentially be generalized to other disease states and immunological phenotypes. In both the original and validation cohorts, the classifier was reported to diagnose cytomegalovirus status with high specificity and sensitivity. A cluster of highly shared sequence variants was judged likely to represent a technical artifact of the sequencing pipeline. According to a later analysis, parvovirus B19, influenza, CMV and Epstein-Barr virus appeared linked to several top co-occurrence clusters. While some public TCRs were present in many individuals, most TCR sequences turned up only very rarely across donors. In vitro tests confirmed that three of the cytomegalovirus-associated TCR beta chains recognize cytomegalovirus antigens. Compared with equally common non-associated chains, HLA-associated TCR beta chains in a later analysis were more clonally expanded and had lower generation probabilities. Broadly in line with IMGT annotations, most TCR beta V segments showed up in productive rearrangements about 87% or about 30% of the time in an earlier analysis of roughly 590 of the donors. A further reported finding was that TCR beta sequences accurately predicted the HLA-A and HLA-B alleles for most subjects in the first cohort. A later analysis associated 15,000 to 20,000 TCR beta sequences with specific HLA alleles at a false discovery rate of 0.05. Sequencing depth was assumed to be roughly uniform across donors in the presence/absence analyses, though that assumption may not hold. The 87-base-pair reads could not distinguish some IMGT-functional V segments, including TRBV6-2 and TRBV6-3, so those segments were excluded. The study listed 164 TCR beta chains as associated with cytomegalovirus. Correlated functional status among segregating V segments might reflect linkage disequilibrium, but an unknown experimental factor could not be ruled out. A later genetic analysis reported fewer N-insertions in productive TCRs among donors in an Asian-associated ancestry cluster than the roughly 690-donor mean. In a later genetic analysis, a missense DCLRE1C variant was associated with V-gene and J-gene trimming of TCR beta chains, and the association was replicated in an independent cohort. According to a later analysis, TCR association rates differed among HLA loci, with DRB1 alleles showing the most associated TCRs and HLA-C alleles showing the fewest.

As for this clone: What antigen it recognizes has not been identified. Base quality data are lacking; no much larger clone is found one base away.

CDR1 and CDR2, looked up from the germline V gene (reference sequence), are MNHNY and SVGAGI. Reading from cysteine to phenylalanine, the CDR3 counts 13 amino acids. The entry retains the CDR3 DNA only, 39 bases that are in frame from base 1. V is shortened by 7 bases, J by 0 bases, and the region joining them spans 7 bases. Libraries were constructed by the immunoSEQ multiplex PCR assay. The multiplex PCR relied on a mix of 60 forward primers for TCR Vbeta segments and 13 reverse primers for TCR Jbeta segments. A multiplex PCR assay on genomic DNA amplified the CDR3 region of rearranged TCR beta genes. On the Illumina HiSeq System, the amplified TCR beta libraries were sequenced as 87-base-pair reads. In the source study's methods: A later analysis tallied roughly 78 million unique TCR beta chains across the 650 to 750 repertoires, and approximately 12 million of those chains were shared by two or more donors. To remove PCR and sequencing errors, raw reads were error-corrected and collapsed into unique sequences using a nearest-neighbor algorithm that merged closely related sequences. To assign V, D and J gene segments, CDR3 sequences were aligned to IMGT reference sequences. For a sequence to be retained, a match of at least six nucleotides to both a V gene segment and a J gene segment was required. A rearrangement was called productive if the CDR3 had no stop codons and remained in frame with V and J, and every other rearrangement was called non-productive. CDR3 was defined by IMGT convention, running from the second conserved V-encoded cysteine to the conserved J-encoded phenylalanine. In an earlier analysis of more than 550 of the donors, sequences lacking an unambiguous match to a single V gene segment were excluded. In an earlier analysis of several hundred of the donors, V segments were called functional above 56.7% productive rearrangements and were called segregating when the between-donor standard deviation exceeded 5%. A statistical classification framework was built for diagnosing cytomegalovirus status from the catalog of TCR beta chain sequences. In a later analysis, TCR nucleotide sequences were compared against IMGT/GENE-DB human TR gene sequences so that V and J genes could be assigned. A later analysis assigned CDR3 sequences and most-parsimonious VDJ recombination scenarios with the TCRdist pipeline. In a later analysis, every TCR beta chain was defined by the combination of its CDR3 amino acid sequence and its V-gene family, and reads without a unique V-gene family were dropped. To address suspected cross-contamination and a sequencing artifact, a later analysis removed over 500 highly shared, low-generation-probability nucleotide sequences. For each public chain, a later analysis derived a clonal expansion index from normalized ranks of inferred template counts within each repertoire. A later analysis computed generation probabilities with a VDJ recombination model fitted to out-of-frame rearrangements, and checked the results against IGoR. A later analysis scored TCR-TCR, TCR-HLA and TCR-CMV co-occurrence with hypergeometric tests, applying a repertoire-size bias correction to TCR pairs. In a later analysis, false discovery rates were estimated by permuting HLA or CMV assignments 20 times. A later analysis grouped co-occurring TCRs with DBSCAN, adding TCRdist sequence similarity when clustering within HLA-allele-positive subsets. Repertoires with fewer than 30,000 or more than 120,000 public chains were left out of co-occurrence clustering, as were five repertoires with anomalous nucleotide sharing. TCRdb provides this immuneACCESS table in a form limited to in-frame rearrangements. Some clones are lacking; in checked studies, under half of them reflect an unresolved V gene, and why the rest are absent is not known. The V and J calls and clone size come from that table; D and trimming were worked out from the DNA. Recorded for this sample are about 120,000 clones; around 69% of them occurred a single time. The ten top clones hold about 16% of the sample.

The TCR sequence derives from a man aged 45 to 65 in good health and CMV-seropositive. Recombination joined TRBV6-6 with TRBJ2-1, with the D gene not confidently named. Sequencing was done on a sample of PBMCs. This receptor has the CDR3 CASTTSSYNEQFF. The DNA reads as follows: TGTGCCAGCACTACCTCCTCCTACAATGAGCAGTTCTTC.